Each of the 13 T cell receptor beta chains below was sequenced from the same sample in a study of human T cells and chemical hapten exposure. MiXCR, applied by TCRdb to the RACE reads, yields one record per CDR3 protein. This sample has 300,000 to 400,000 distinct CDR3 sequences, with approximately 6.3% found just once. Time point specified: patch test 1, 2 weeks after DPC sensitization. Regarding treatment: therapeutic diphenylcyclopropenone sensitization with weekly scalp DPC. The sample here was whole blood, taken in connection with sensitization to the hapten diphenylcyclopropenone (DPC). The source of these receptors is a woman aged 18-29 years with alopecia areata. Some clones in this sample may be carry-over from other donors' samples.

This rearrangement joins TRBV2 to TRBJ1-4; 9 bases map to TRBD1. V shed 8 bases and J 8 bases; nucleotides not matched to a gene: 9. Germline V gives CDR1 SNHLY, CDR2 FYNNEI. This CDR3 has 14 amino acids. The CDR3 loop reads CASGFQDRGEKLFF. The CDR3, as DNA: TGTGCCAGCGGGTTTCAGGACAGGGGAGAAAAACTGTTTTTT.

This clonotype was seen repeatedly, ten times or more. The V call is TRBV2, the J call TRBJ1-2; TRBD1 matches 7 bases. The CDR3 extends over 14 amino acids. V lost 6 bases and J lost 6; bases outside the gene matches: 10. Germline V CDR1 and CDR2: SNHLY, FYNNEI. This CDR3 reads CASSGTAEGDGYTF. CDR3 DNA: TGTGCCAGCAGCGGGACAGCCGAGGGAGATGGCTACACCTTC. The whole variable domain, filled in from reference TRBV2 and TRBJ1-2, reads EPEVTQTPSHQVTQMGQEVILRCVPISNHLYFYWYRQILGQKVEFLVSFYNNEISEKSEIFDDQFSVERPDGSNFTLKIRSTKLEDSAMYFCASSGTAEGDGYTFGSGTRLTVV.

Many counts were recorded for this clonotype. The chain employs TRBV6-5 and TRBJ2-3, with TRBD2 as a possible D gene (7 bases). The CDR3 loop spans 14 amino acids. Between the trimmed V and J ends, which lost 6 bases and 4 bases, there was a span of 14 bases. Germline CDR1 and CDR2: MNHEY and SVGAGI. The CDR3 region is CASSLGGGSDTQYF. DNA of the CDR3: TGTGCCAGCAGCCTAGGGGGGGGGTCAGATACGCAGTATTTT.

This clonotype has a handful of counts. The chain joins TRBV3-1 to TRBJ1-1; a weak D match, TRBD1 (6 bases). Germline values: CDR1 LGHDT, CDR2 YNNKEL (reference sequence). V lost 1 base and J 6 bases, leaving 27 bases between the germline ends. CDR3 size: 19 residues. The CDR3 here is CASSQVAVRQDPSLAEAFF. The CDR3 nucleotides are TGTGCCAGCAGCCAAGTGGCGGTAAGACAGGACCCCAGTCTAGCTGAAGCTTTCTTT.

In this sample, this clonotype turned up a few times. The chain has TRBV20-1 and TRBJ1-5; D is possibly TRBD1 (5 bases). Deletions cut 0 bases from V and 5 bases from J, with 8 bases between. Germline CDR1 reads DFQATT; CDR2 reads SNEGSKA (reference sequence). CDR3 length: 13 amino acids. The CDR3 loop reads CSARDTRDQPQHF. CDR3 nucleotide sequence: TGCAGTGCTAGAGATACCAGGGATCAGCCCCAGCATTTT.

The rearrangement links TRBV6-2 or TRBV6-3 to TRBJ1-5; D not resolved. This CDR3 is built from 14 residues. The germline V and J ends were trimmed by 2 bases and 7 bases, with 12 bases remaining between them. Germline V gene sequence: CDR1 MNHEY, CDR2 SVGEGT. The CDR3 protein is CASSYGSYRQPQHF. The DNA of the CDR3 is TGTGCCAGCAGTTACGGGTCCTACAGACAGCCCCAGCATTTT.

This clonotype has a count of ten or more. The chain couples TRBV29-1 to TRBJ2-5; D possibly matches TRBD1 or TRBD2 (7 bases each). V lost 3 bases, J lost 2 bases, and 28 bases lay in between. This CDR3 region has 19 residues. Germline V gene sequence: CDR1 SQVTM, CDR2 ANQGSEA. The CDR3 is CSVERVMTGRGPGQETQYF. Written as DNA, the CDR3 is TGCAGCGTTGAGAGGGTCATGACAGGGAGGGGCCCTGGACAAGAGACCCAGTACTTC. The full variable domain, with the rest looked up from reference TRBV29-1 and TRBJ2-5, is SAVISQKPSRDICQRGTSLTIQCQVDSQVTMMFWYRQQPGQSLTLIATANQGSEATYESGFVIDKFPISRPNLTFSTLTVSNMSPEDSSIYLCSVERVMTGRGPGQETQYFGPGTRLLVL.

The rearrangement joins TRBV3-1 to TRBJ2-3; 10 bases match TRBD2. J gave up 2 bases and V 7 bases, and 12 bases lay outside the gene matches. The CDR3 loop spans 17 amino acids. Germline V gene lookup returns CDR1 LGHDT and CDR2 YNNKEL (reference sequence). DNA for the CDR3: TGTGCCAGCACCCCCATCCTAGGACTAGCGGTCACAGATACGCAGTATTTT. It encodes CASTPILGLAVTDTQYF.

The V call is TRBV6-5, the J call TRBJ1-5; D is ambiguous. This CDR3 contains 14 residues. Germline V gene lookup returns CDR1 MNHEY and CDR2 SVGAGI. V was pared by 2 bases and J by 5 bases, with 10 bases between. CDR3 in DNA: TGTGCCAGCAGTTACAATTACAGAGATCAGCCCCAGCATTTT. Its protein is CASSYNYRDQPQHF.

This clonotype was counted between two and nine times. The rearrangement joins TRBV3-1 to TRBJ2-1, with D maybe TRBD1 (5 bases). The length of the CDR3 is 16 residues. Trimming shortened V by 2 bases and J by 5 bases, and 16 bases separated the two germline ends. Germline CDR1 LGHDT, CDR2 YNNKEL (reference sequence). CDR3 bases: TGTGCCAGCAGCCAAAAAGGAAAGGGGCCCCACAATGAGCAGTTCTTC. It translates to CASSQKGKGPHNEQFF.

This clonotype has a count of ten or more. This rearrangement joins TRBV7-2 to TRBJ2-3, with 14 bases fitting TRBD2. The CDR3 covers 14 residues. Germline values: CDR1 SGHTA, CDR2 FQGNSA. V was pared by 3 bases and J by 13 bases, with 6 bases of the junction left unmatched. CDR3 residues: CASSFRTSGGPEYF. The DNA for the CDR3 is TGTGCCAGCAGCTTCCGGACTAGCGGGGGGCCGGAGTATTTT.

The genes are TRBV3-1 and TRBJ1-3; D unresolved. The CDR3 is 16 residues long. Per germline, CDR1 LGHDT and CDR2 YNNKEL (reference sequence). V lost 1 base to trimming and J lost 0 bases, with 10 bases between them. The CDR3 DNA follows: TGTGCCAGCAGCCAAGGGGCCGGCGCCTCTGGAAACACCATATATTTT. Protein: CASSQGAGASGNTIYF.

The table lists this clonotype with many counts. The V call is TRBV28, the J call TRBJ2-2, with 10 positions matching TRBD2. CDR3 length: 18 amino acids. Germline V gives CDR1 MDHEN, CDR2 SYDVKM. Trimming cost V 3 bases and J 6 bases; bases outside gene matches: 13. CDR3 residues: CASSFTPAGGVLAGELFF. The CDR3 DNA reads TGTGCCAGCAGTTTCACTCCAGCGGGGGGGGTGCTGGCCGGGGAGCTGTTTTTT.